The 21 T cell receptor beta chains in this list originate from one sample, sequenced in a study of cytomegalovirus exposure and HLA in healthy donors. The PCR made use of 60 Vbeta and 13 Jbeta primers. Generated by immunoSEQ multiplex PCR, the TCRdb table keeps only in-frame clones and is missing some. The sample lists 150,000 to 180,000 clones, about 84% occurring once. The specimen sequenced was PBMCs. The origin of the receptors is a woman between 40 and 50 years old in good health and CMV-seropositive.

The chain is built from TRBV7-7 and TRBJ2-5; 7 nucleotides match TRBD2. CDR1 and CDR2 (germline): SSHAT, FNYEAQ (reference sequence). The CDR3 is 14 residues long. Trimming cost V 3 bases and J 0 bases; bases outside gene matches: 1. CDR3 nucleotide sequence: TGTGCCAGCAGCTTCGGGGGGTACCAAGAGACCCAGTACTTC. This gives the protein CASSFGGYQETQYF. Full variable domain (remainder filled in from reference TRBV7-7 and TRBJ2-5): GAGVSQSPRYKVTKRGQDVTLRCDPISSHATLYWYQQALGQGPEFLTYFNYEAQPDKSGLPSDRFSAERPEGSISTLTIQRTEQRDSAMYRCASSFGGYQETQYFGPGTRLLVL.

This clone was recorded only once. V and J are TRBV30 and TRBJ2-6; 8 bases align to TRBD1. The V gene's germline CDR1 is GTSNPN and CDR2 SVGIG (reference sequence). The CDR3 spans 17 residues. The ends lost 5 bases at V and 0 bases at J; junction bases unmatched: 9. The CDR3 loop is CAWSFTGTGSGANVLTF. The CDR3 nucleotides are TGTGCCTGGTCCTTTACCGGGACAGGCTCTGGGGCCAACGTCCTGACTTTC.

This chain links TRBV27 with TRBJ1-2, with 12 bases that match TRBD1. The V and J ends lost 4 bases and 8 bases, in that order; junction bases with no gene match: 8. The CDR3 covers 15 residues. Germline V gene lookup returns CDR1 MNHEY and CDR2 SMNVEV (reference sequence). CDR3 sequence reads: CASSSTGTGGFGYTF. In nucleotides, the CDR3 is TGTGCCAGCAGTTCCACCGGGACAGGGGGCTTCGGCTACACCTTC.

The chain recombines TRBV30 with TRBJ2-1; 7 bases agree with TRBD1. The CDR3 covers 16 residues. V lost 5 bases and J lost 7; bases outside the gene matches: 17. Germline V gene lookup returns CDR1 GTSNPN and CDR2 SVGIG (reference sequence). The CDR3 DNA follows: TGTGCCTGGTTACAGCCAGGGGGTCTAGGGTGGAATGAGCAGTTCTTC. Protein sequence: CAWLQPGGLGWNEQFF.

The rearrangement joins TRBV6-6 to TRBJ1-1; 7 bases match TRBD1. This CDR3 is 15 amino acids long. Trimming cost V 6 bases and J 1 base; bases outside gene matches: 8. Germline V CDR1 and CDR2: MNHNY, SVGAGI (reference sequence). CDR3 protein: CASSPNRDRNTEAFF. Written as DNA, the CDR3 is TGTGCCAGCAGCCCGAACCGGGACAGGAACACTGAAGCTTTCTTT.

This clone was picked up one time. V usage is TRBV5-1 and J usage is TRBJ2-2, with D possibly being TRBD1 (7 bases). V lost 2 bases to trimming and J lost 2 bases, with 10 bases between them. Per germline, CDR1 SGHRS and CDR2 YFSETQ. The CDR3 is 15 amino acids. The CDR3 spells CASSFGGGNTGELFF. The CDR3 DNA reads TGCGCCAGCAGCTTCGGAGGGGGCAACACCGGGGAGCTGTTTTTT.

The chain carries TRBV5-1 and TRBJ1-3; a possible D gene is TRBD1 (5 bases). CDR1 and CDR2 from the germline V gene are SGHRS and YFSETQ. V was trimmed by 0 bases and J by 1 base, leaving 17 bases between them. CDR3 length equals 18 residues. CDR3 protein: CASSLATGFRGSGNTIYF. The CDR3 DNA sequence: TGCGCCAGCAGCTTGGCCACCGGTTTTAGGGGTTCTGGAAACACCATATATTTT.

The rearrangement links TRBV7-8 to TRBJ2-1; 12 nucleotides line up with TRBD2. Losses at the gene ends were 5 bases for V and 10 bases for J; bases not matched to a gene: 9. Germline-derived CDR1 and CDR2 are SGHVS and FQNEAQ. The CDR3 is 15 residues long. CDR3 DNA: TGTGCCAGCAGCCCCCAGCTAGCGGGAGGGCCGGAGCAGTTCTTC. Its translation is CASSPQLAGGPEQFF.

V usage is TRBV11-1 and J usage is TRBJ1-4; a weak D match, TRBD1 (6 bases). From germline, CDR1 is SGHAT and CDR2 FQDESV (reference sequence). V was pared by 5 bases and J by 7 bases, with 14 bases between. The CDR3 loop spans 14 amino acids. CDR3 region: CASSRTDRSEKLFF. Here the CDR3 DNA reads TGTGCCAGCAGCCGGACCGACAGGAGTGAAAAACTGTTTTTT. The entire variable domain, with the rest obtained from reference TRBV11-1 and TRBJ1-4, is as follows: EAEVAQSPRYKITEKSQAVAFWCDPISGHATLYWYRQILGQGPELLVQFQDESVVDDSQLPKDRFSAERLKGVDSTLKIQPAELGDSAMYLCASSRTDRSEKLFFGSGTQLSVL.

The V call is TRBV13, the J call TRBJ2-3; a possible D gene is TRBD2 (6 bases). From germline, CDR1 is PRHDT and CDR2 FYEKMQ (reference sequence). V lost 2 bases and J 1 base, leaving 13 bases between the germline ends. This CDR3 spans 16 amino acids. Written as DNA, the CDR3 is TGTGCCAGCAGCTTAAAAGGGAGGAAGCGCACAGATACGCAGTATTTT. As protein: CASSLKGRKRTDTQYF.

The sample holds one count of this clone. The chain is built from TRBV5-4 and TRBJ1-1, with TRBD1 matching 9 bases. The CDR3 length is 14 residues. V lost 4 bases and J lost 6; bases outside the gene matches: 7. CDR1 is SGHNT, CDR2 YYREEE, per germline (reference sequence). CDR3 nucleotide sequence: TGTGCCAGCAGCCTAGGACAGGGGTTCGCTGAAGCTTTCTTT. This sequence encodes CASSLGQGFAEAFF.

Written as DNA, the CDR3 is TGTGCCAGCAGCTTGCCCGGCCCAAAGGGGGCAAGAGGCAATCAGCCCCAGCATTTT. Its translation: CASSLPGPKGARGNQPQHF. V usage is TRBV5-8 and J usage is TRBJ1-5, with 7 nucleotides matching TRBD1. Per the germline V gene, CDR1 is SGHTS and CDR2 is YDEGEE. The CDR3 contains 19 residues. The J segment lost 2 bases and the V segment lost 1 base, leaving 15 bases of the junction unmatched.

The chain employs TRBV19 and TRBJ1-5; 7 positions match TRBD1. The ends lost 8 bases at V and 4 bases at J; junction bases unmatched: 5. The CDR3 is 13 residues long. Germline V gene sequence: CDR1 LNHDA, CDR2 SQIVND (reference sequence). The CDR3 protein is CASDATGNQPQHF. For the CDR3, the DNA is TGTGCCAGTGACGCGACAGGGAATCAGCCCCAGCATTTT.

The chain is built from TRBV27 and TRBJ1-1; 7 positions match TRBD1. Germline lookup yields CDR1 MNHEY and CDR2 SMNVEV (reference sequence). The CDR3 is 16 residues long. With 6 bases clipped from V and 4 bases from J, the junction kept 14 bases outside the gene matches. DNA for the CDR3: TGTGCCAGCAGCCGGAACTTCGGACAGGTCCGCACTGAAGCTTTCTTT. Translation: CASSRNFGQVRTEAFF.

The chain couples TRBV5-1 to TRBJ2-5; D gene uncertain. Trimming cost V 0 bases and J 2 bases, with 8 bases left between them. Germline-derived CDR1 and CDR2 are SGHRS and YFSETQ. The CDR3 length is 14 residues. DNA of the CDR3: TGCGCCAGCAGCTTGGTGGGCCCACAAGAGACCCAGTACTTC. This encodes CASSLVGPQETQYF.

The rearrangement links TRBV7-9 to TRBJ2-7, with 9 nucleotides matching TRBD1. Trimming at V came to 7 bases and at J to 3 bases, leaving 10 bases not matched to a gene. The germline V gene encodes CDR1 SEHNR and CDR2 FQNEAQ (reference sequence). There are 15 residues in the CDR3. The chain's CDR3 is CASTLPGQGNYEQYF. CDR3 nucleotides: TGTGCCAGCACCCTCCCCGGACAGGGGAACTACGAGCAGTACTTC.

CDR3 sequence: CAWTFRGRGTSNEKLFF. The CDR3 region has the DNA TGTGCCTGGACTTTTAGGGGCAGGGGGACCTCTAATGAAAAACTGTTTTTT. V gene TRBV30 combines with J gene TRBJ1-4; 7 bases are a match to TRBD1. CDR1 is GTSNPN and CDR2 is SVGIG in the germline V gene (reference sequence). The ends lost 4 bases at V and 3 bases at J; junction bases unmatched: 14. CDR3 size: 17 residues.

This clone was observed a handful of times. The chain carries TRBV6-1 and TRBJ2-7, with 9 bases that match TRBD2. The germline gives CDR1 MNHNS, CDR2 SASEGT. This CDR3 has 13 residues. The ends lost 7 bases at V and 4 bases at J; junction bases unmatched: 5. CDR3 loop: CASTPSGTYEQYF. The CDR3 DNA sequence: TGTGCCAGCACCCCTAGCGGGACGTACGAGCAGTACTTC.

The chain has TRBV6-1 and TRBJ1-5; 9 bases are a match to TRBD1. The V segment lost 6 bases and the J segment 4 bases; nucleotides outside the gene matches: 7. Germline CDR1 and CDR2: MNHNS and SASEGT. This CDR3 has 15 amino acids. CDR3 protein: CASRGDRAGNQPQHF. CDR3 coding DNA: TGTGCCAGCAGGGGGGACAGGGCGGGAAATCAGCCCCAGCATTTT.

V gene TRBV5-4 combines with J gene TRBJ2-7, with 14 bases that match TRBD2. This CDR3 is 15 amino acids long. The ends lost 3 bases at V and 8 bases at J; junction bases unmatched: 7. Germline CDR1 is SGHNT and CDR2 is YYREEE (reference sequence). Written as DNA, the CDR3 is TGTGCCAGCAGCTCACCGGGACTAGCGGGAGCTCAGCAGTACTTC. This encodes CASSSPGLAGAQQYF.

CDR3 sequence: CASSLYRDRTDTQYF. CDR3 sequence (DNA): TGCGCCAGCAGCTTGTACCGGGATCGGACAGATACGCAGTATTTT. V gene TRBV5-1 combines with J gene TRBJ2-3; maybe TRBD2 (5 bases). Trimming cost V 1 base and J 3 bases, with 12 bases left between them. CDR1 and CDR2 from the germline V gene are SGHRS and YFSETQ. The CDR3 has 15 amino acids.